Listed below are T cell receptor beta chains from one sample, sequenced in a study of blood T cell repertoires in COVID-19. TCRdb's copy holds only in-frame clones and misses some; the assay was immunoSEQ multiplex PCR. The profile shows almost 90,000 clones, around nine tenths of them singletons. Sequences were obtained from peripheral blood. All receptors derive from a man older than 75 with acute or convalescent COVID-19. Each CDR3 is given with its conserved first and last residue. A D gene is named only where the DNA matches it firmly. Clone size is given for some rows only: seen once, a few or many times, or a class if the clone is expanded.

cdr3_nt: TGTGCCAGCAGCCCCTCAGGGGGCGTACGAACTGAAGCTTTCTTT; cdr3_aa: CASSPSGGVRTEAFF; v_call: TRBV7-9; d_call: TRBD1; clone_size: NA; j_call: TRBJ1-1
cdr3_nt: TGTGCCAGCGGGGGAAGCTACAATGAGCAGTTCTTC; cdr3_aa: CASGGSYNEQFF; v_call: TRBV10-3; d_call: TRBD2; clone_size: NA; j_call: TRBJ2-1
cdr3_nt: TGTGCCAGCAGCGTCTTTAGCGGGGGGGCCGGGGATACGCAGTATTTT; cdr3_aa: CASSVFSGGAGDTQYF; v_call: TRBV9; d_call: TRBD2; clone_size: NA; j_call: TRBJ2-3
cdr3_nt: TGTGCCAGCAGCCACCCCCCCGGGGGACGGCCCTACGAGCAGTACTTC; cdr3_aa: CASSHPPGGRPYEQYF; v_call: TRBV3-1/TRBV3-2; d_call: NA; clone_size: once; j_call: TRBJ2-7
cdr3_nt: TGTGCCAGCAGCTTAGCAGGACCTAGCGGGATTTACAATGAGCAGTTCTTC; cdr3_aa: CASSLAGPSGIYNEQFF; v_call: TRBV7-3; d_call: TRBD2; clone_size: NA; j_call: TRBJ2-1
cdr3_nt: TGTGCCAGTAGTATGAAGACAGAGAACTTGTATGGCTACACCTTC; cdr3_aa: CASSMKTENLYGYTF; v_call: TRBV19; d_call: NA; clone_size: NA; j_call: TRBJ1-2
cdr3_nt: TGTGCCAGCAGCGGGGGGCTGGAGACCCAGTACTTC; cdr3_aa: CASSGGLETQYF; v_call: TRBV9; d_call: NA; clone_size: NA; j_call: TRBJ2-5
cdr3_nt: TGTGCCAGCAGACCGAGCGGGCACCCCTACAATGAGCAGTTCTTC; cdr3_aa: CASRPSGHPYNEQFF; v_call: TRBV7-6; d_call: NA; clone_size: once; j_call: TRBJ2-1
cdr3_nt: TGTGCCATCAGTGAAAGGGACAGTTCCTACGAGCAGTACTTC; cdr3_aa: CAISERDSSYEQYF; v_call: TRBV10-3; d_call: TRBD1; clone_size: NA; j_call: TRBJ2-7
cdr3_nt: TGTGCCATCAGAGGACTAGCGATGGAGACCCAGTACTTC; cdr3_aa: CAIRGLAMETQYF; v_call: TRBV10-3; d_call: TRBD2; clone_size: NA; j_call: TRBJ2-5
cdr3_nt: TGCAGTGCAAGAACAGGGGAAAAACTGTTTTTT; cdr3_aa: CSARTGEKLFF; v_call: TRBV20-1; d_call: NA; clone_size: NA; j_call: TRBJ1-4
cdr3_nt: TGTGCCAGTAGTACCGTGACAGGATGGGGCTCCTACGAGCAGTACTTC; cdr3_aa: CASSTVTGWGSYEQYF; v_call: TRBV19; d_call: NA; clone_size: NA; j_call: TRBJ2-7
cdr3_nt: TGTGCTAGTGCCCGACCCCGACAGGGACCCTACGAGCAGTACTTC; cdr3_aa: CASARPRQGPYEQYF; v_call: TRBV12-5; d_call: TRBD1; clone_size: NA; j_call: TRBJ2-7
cdr3_nt: TGTGCCAGCAGCGTAGGAGTAACTAGCGATGAGCAGTTCTTC; cdr3_aa: CASSVGVTSDEQFF; v_call: TRBV9; d_call: TRBD2; clone_size: NA; j_call: TRBJ2-1
cdr3_nt: TGTGCCAGTAATTCCCTAGCGGGAGGGGTGTATGAGCAGTTCTTC; cdr3_aa: CASNSLAGGVYEQFF; v_call: TRBV19; d_call: TRBD2; clone_size: NA; j_call: TRBJ2-1
cdr3_nt: TGTGCCAGCAGTTCCTCGGGAGTGCGGGGCACAGATACGCAGTATTTT; cdr3_aa: CASSSSGVRGTDTQYF; v_call: TRBV6-6; d_call: NA; clone_size: NA; j_call: TRBJ2-3
cdr3_nt: TGTGCCAGCGGGGGGTTTCAAGAGACCCAGTACTTC; cdr3_aa: CASGGFQETQYF; v_call: TRBV9; d_call: NA; clone_size: NA; j_call: TRBJ2-5
cdr3_nt: TGTGCCAGCAGTCCCGACAGATCATCTGGAAACACCATATATTTT; cdr3_aa: CASSPDRSSGNTIYF; v_call: TRBV6-5; d_call: NA; clone_size: few; j_call: TRBJ1-3
cdr3_nt: TGTGCCATTGGGCGGGACAGTCTGGAAGATACGCAGTATTTT; cdr3_aa: CAIGRDSLEDTQYF; v_call: TRBV10-3; d_call: NA; clone_size: NA; j_call: TRBJ2-3
cdr3_nt: TGTGCCAGCAGTGATCAGGGGATAACCACCGGGGAGCTGTTTTTT; cdr3_aa: CASSDQGITTGELFF; v_call: TRBV25-1; d_call: NA; clone_size: NA; j_call: TRBJ2-2
cdr3_nt: TGCGCCAGCAGCTTGGTAGCGGGAGCCTCCTACAATGAGCAGTTCTTC; cdr3_aa: CASSLVAGASYNEQFF; v_call: TRBV5-1; d_call: TRBD2; clone_size: NA; j_call: TRBJ2-1
cdr3_nt: TGCGCCAGCAGCAACAGGGCCGTCCCATCTGGGGCCAACGTCCTGACTTTC; cdr3_aa: CASSNRAVPSGANVLTF; v_call: TRBV5-1; d_call: NA; clone_size: NA; j_call: TRBJ2-6